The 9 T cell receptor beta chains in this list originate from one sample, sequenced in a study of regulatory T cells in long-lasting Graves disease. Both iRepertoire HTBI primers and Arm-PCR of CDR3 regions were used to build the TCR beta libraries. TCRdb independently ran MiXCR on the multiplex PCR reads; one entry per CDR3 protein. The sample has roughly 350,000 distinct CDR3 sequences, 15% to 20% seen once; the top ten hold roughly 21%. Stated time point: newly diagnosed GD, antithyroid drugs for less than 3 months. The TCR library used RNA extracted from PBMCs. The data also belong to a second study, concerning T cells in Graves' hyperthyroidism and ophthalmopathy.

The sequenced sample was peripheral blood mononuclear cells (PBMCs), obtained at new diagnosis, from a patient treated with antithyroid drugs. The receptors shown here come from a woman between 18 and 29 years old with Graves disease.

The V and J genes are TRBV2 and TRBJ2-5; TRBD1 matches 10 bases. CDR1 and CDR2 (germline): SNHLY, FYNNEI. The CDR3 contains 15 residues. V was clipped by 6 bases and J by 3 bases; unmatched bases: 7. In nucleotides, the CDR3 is TGTGCCAGCAGGACCGGGACAGGGGAAGAAGAGACCCAGTACTTC. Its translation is CASRTGTGEEETQYF.

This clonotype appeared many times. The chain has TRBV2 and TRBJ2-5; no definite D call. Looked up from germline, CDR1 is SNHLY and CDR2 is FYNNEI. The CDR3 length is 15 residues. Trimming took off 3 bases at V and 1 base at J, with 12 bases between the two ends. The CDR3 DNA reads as TGTGCCAGCAGTGATCCCCGCGTGATCCAAGAGACCCAGTACTTC. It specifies CASSDPRVIQETQYF.

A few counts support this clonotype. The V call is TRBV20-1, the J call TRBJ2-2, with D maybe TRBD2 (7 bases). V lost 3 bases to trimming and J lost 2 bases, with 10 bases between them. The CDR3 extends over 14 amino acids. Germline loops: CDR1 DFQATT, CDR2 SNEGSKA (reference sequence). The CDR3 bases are TGCAGTGCTAGGGGGGGGCACAACACCGGGGAGCTGTTTTTT. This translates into CSARGGHNTGELFF.

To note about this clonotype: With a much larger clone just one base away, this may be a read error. The CDR3 is CSARPRDNRGRLRSVADAFF. The CDR3 DNA follows: TGCAGTGCTAGACCAAGGGACAACAGGGGGAGGTTGCGATCGGTTGCAGATGCTTTCTTT. This chain joins TRBV20-1 and TRBJ1-1, with 8 bases identical to TRBD1. The CDR3 covers 20 residues. V dropped 2 bases and J dropped 11; count of bases not matched to a gene: 31. Germline values: CDR1 DFQATT, CDR2 SNEGSKA (reference sequence).

This CDR3 reads CASSLTGTQGEKLFF. DNA for the CDR3: TGCGCCAGCAGCCTAACCGGGACCCAGGGAGAAAAACTGTTTTTT. V gene TRBV5-1 combines with J gene TRBJ1-4; D possibly corresponds to TRBD1 (5 bases). Trimming stripped 4 bases from V and 8 bases from J, with 18 bases between. The CDR3 has 15 amino acids. CDR1 and CDR2 from the germline V gene are SGHRS and YFSETQ.

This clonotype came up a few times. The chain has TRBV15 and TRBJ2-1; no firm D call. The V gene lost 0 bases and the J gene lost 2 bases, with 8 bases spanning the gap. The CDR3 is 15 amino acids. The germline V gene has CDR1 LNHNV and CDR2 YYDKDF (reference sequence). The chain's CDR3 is CATSRDRSAYNEQFF. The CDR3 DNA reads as TGTGCCACCAGCAGAGACAGGAGCGCCTACAATGAGCAGTTCTTC.

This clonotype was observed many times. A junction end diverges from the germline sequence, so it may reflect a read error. CDR3 residues: CASSEVGTKNTGELFF. The CDR3 DNA reads TGTGCCAGCAGCGAAGTGGGGACAAAGAACACCGGGGAGCTGTTTTTT. The rearrangement joins TRBV2 to TRBJ2-2, with D possibly TRBD1 on 6 matching bases. The CDR3 has 16 residues. Germline V gene data show CDR1 as SNHLY and CDR2 as FYNNEI.

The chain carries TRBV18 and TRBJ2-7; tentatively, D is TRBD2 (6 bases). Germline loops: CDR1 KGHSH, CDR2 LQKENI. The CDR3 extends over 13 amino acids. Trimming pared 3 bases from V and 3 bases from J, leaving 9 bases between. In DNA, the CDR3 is TGTGCCAGCTCACCGGGACTCCACTACGAGCAGTACTTC. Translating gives CASSPGLHYEQYF.

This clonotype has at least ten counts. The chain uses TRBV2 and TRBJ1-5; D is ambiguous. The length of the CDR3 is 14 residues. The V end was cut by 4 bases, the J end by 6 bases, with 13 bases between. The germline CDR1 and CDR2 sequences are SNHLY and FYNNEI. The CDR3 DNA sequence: TGTGCCAGCAGTGCGGTGGCCACAATTCAGCCCCAGCATTTT. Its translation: CASSAVATIQPQHF.